This T cell receptor (beta chain) was found in a study of T cell changes during pregnancy in multiple sclerosis. Profiled with immunoSEQ multiplex PCR; TCRdb holds only in-frame clones, not every one. Among roughly 100,000 clones listed, just under 95% were seen once. Germline V gene sequence: CDR1 SGHVS, CDR2 FNYEAQ. J was trimmed by 4 bases and V by 2 bases; bases with no gene match: 16. This CDR3 spans 18 amino acids. This receptor was obtained from a female donor with multiple sclerosis, enrolled in a pregnancy study. The V and J genes are TRBV7-6 and TRBJ2-5; 7 nucleotides agree with TRBD2. The sample consisted of peripheral blood, taken after pregnancy. The DNA of the CDR3 is TGTGCCAGCAGCTTAAGTTCGGCTAGCGGACTGATAGGAGAGACCCAGTACTTC. It translates to CASSLSSASGLIGETQYF. Based on the CDR3 plus reference TRBV7-6 and TRBJ2-5, the full variable domain is GAGVSQSPRYKVTKRGQDVALRCDPISGHVSLYWYRQALGQGPEFLTYFNYEAQQDKSGLPNDRFSAERPEGSISTLTIQRTEQRDSAMYRCASSLSSASGLIGETQYFGPGTRLLVL.